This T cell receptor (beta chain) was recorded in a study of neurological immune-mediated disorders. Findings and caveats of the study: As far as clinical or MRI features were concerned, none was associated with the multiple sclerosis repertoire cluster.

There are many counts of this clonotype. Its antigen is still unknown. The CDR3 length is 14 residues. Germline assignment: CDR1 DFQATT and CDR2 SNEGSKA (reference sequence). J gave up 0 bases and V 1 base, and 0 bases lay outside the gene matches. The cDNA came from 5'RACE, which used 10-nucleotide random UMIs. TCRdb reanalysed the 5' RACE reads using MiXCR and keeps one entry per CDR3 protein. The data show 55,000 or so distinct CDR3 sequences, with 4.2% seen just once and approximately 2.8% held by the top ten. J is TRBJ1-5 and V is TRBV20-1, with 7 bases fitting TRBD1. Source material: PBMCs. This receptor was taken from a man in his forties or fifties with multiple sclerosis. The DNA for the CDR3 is TGCAGTGCTAGAGCAGGGGGTAGCAATCAGCCCCAGCATTTT. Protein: CSARAGGSNQPQHF.